Below, one T cell receptor beta chain is given with its context. Its specificity is unknown. This CDR3 has 11 residues. V was shortened by 4 bases and J by 6 bases, with 3 bases between the two germline ends. From germline, CDR1 is MDHEN and CDR2 SYDVKM. The RNA input was 0.5 to 1 ug, and it was reverse transcribed with random hexamers. The immunoSEQ assay covered 54 Vbeta and 13 Jbeta segments for CDR3. TCRdb reanalysed the immunoSEQ multiplex PCR reads using MiXCR and keeps one entry per CDR3 protein. The repertoire holds 65,000 to 95,000 distinct CDR3 sequences, with approximately 95% as singletons. This record belongs to a study of CD8 T cells in Susac syndrome. Findings and limits, study-wide: Susac-specific public clones were found in total CD8+ and CD8+ TEMRA repertoires, numbering roughly 15 and five, respectively.

Input material: CD8+ T cells from PBMCs. This clonotype was sampled from a human donor with Susac syndrome. The chain joins TRBV28 to TRBJ2-2; D gene uncertain. The CDR3 spells CASSSPGELFF. The DNA of the CDR3 is TGTGCCAGCAGTTCTCCCGGGGAGCTGTTTTTT.